This T cell receptor beta chain was observed in a study of shared clonotypes between healthy human individuals. Study-level background: The donors, a couple of women and a few men, were aged 18 to 49.

Assay: immunoSEQ multiplex PCR; the TCRdb copy retains only in-frame clones and omits some. The sample yields 900,000 to 1,200,000 clones, about 80% seen once. Sequences were obtained from memory CD4+ T cells from PBMCs. Sample subset: CD45RA-negative fraction. The receptor was isolated from a man between 18 and 35 years old in good health. Some clones in this sample may be carry-over from other donors' samples.

The CDR3 spells CASRTDNYGYTF. Written as DNA, the CDR3 is TGTGCCAGCAGGACAGACAACTATGGCTACACCTTC. V gene TRBV2 combines with J gene TRBJ1-2, with D tentatively TRBD1 (5 bases). The CDR3 is 12 residues long. CDR1 SNHLY and CDR2 FYNNEI come from the germline V gene. With 6 bases removed from V and 2 bases from J, the gap between germline ends came to 7 bases.